This T cell receptor (beta chain) was identified in a study of T cell responses to AZD1222 COVID-19 vaccine. Germline values: CDR1 SGHRS, CDR2 YFSETQ. V was shortened by 3 bases and J by 0 bases, with 12 bases between the two germline ends. The CDR3 covers 16 residues. Measured with immunoSEQ multiplex PCR; TCRdb has only the in-frame clones, and not every one. The data show about 80,000 clones, about 90% seen once. This clone was seen just once. Its antigen remains unknown. Findings and limits, study-wide: Breadth and depth of Spike-specific TCRs rose after two AZD1222 doses. The peak T cell response came first, and repertoires were sampled only after it.

V gene TRBV5-1 combines with J gene TRBJ1-4; a possible D gene is TRBD1 (5 bases). This receptor was identified in an adult in good health. The material was peripheral blood, obtained on day 0 of AZD1222 vaccination. CDR3 bases: TGCGCCAGCAGCTCGGGGGAGGCTACAACTAATGAAAAACTGTTTTTT. Protein: CASSSGEATTNEKLFF.